One and the same sample provided the 5 T cell receptor beta chains below, sequenced in a study of neurological immune-mediated disorders. TCRdb passed the 5' RACE reads through MiXCR, listing each CDR3 protein once. Of under 75,000 distinct CDR3 sequences listed, 3.2% are singletons. Sequencing used PBMCs. The source is a woman aged 45-59 years with multiple sclerosis.

In its sample, this clonotype was seen a few times. This may be a read error: a much more frequent sequence differs by one nucleotide. The V gene is TRBV7-6, the J gene TRBJ2-5; D may be TRBD1 (5 bases). The CDR3 runs 14 residues. Germline CDR1 reads SGHVS; CDR2 reads FNYEAQ. V was pared by 2 bases and J by 1 base, with 8 bases between. CDR3: CASSLQGTQETQYF. The CDR3 DNA reads TGTGCCAGCAGCTTACAGGGAACCCAAGAGACCCAGTACTTC.

This clonotype was detected ten times or more. The chain employs TRBV28 and TRBJ2-1; 7 bases agree with TRBD2. There are 16 residues in the CDR3. After removal of 5 bases from V and 0 bases from J, the junction contained 7 bases not matched to a gene. Germline loops: CDR1 MDHEN, CDR2 SYDVKM. In DNA form, the CDR3 reads TGTGCCAGCAGTCCCCCTCTAGCGGTCTCCTACAATGAGCAGTTCTTC. This codes for CASSPPLAVSYNEQFF.

At least ten counts were recorded for this clonotype. The rearrangement links TRBV5-5 to TRBJ2-4, with D perhaps being TRBD1 or TRBD2 (5 bases each). Trimming took off 0 bases at V and 0 bases at J, with 10 bases between the two ends. Germline values: CDR1 SGHKS, CDR2 YYEKEE (reference sequence). The length of the CDR3 is 16 residues. The CDR3 bases are TGTGCCAGCAGCTTGGGAGGGGACGTAGCCAAAAACATTCAGTACTTC. It translates to CASSLGGDVAKNIQYF. The full variable domain, its missing parts supplied by reference TRBV5-5 and TRBJ2-4, is DAGVTQSPTHLIKTRGQQVTLRCSPISGHKSVSWYQQVLGQGPQFIFQYYEKEERGRGNFPDRFSARQFPNYSSELNVNALLLGDSALYLCASSLGGDVAKNIQYFGAGTRLSVL.

This clonotype has a count of ten or more. This chain joins TRBV7-2 and TRBJ2-3, with 7 bases fitting TRBD2. There are 16 residues in the CDR3. Germline V gene sequence: CDR1 SGHTA, CDR2 FQGNSA. Trimming at V came to 5 bases and at J to 0 bases, leaving 8 bases not matched to a gene. CDR3 sequence: CASSPRLASSTDTQYF. CDR3 nucleotide sequence: TGTGCCAGCAGCCCAAGACTAGCCTCGAGCACAGATACGCAGTATTTT.

This clonotype was observed many times. V is TRBV18 and J is TRBJ2-7; D assignment may be TRBD1 or TRBD2 (6 bases each). V lost 3 bases and J 3 bases, leaving 12 bases between the germline ends. Germline loops: CDR1 KGHSH, CDR2 LQKENI. The CDR3 loop spans 14 amino acids. CDR3 in DNA: TGTGCCAGCTCACCCGGGGGCGGGCACTACGAGCAGTACTTC. The encoded protein is CASSPGGGHYEQYF.